These 23 T cell receptor beta chains were sequenced from one sample in a study of siplizumab effects on memory and regulatory T cells. Produced via immunoSEQ multiplex PCR; TCRdb's table is partial and in-frame only. The sample holds about 68,000 clones, approximately 93% seen once. Sequences were obtained from CD8+ T cells sorted from blood. Every receptor here comes from a human donor in good health.

This clone was found once. The chain employs TRBV5-6 and TRBJ2-4; D is uncertain. The CDR3 has 15 residues. Trimming took 4 bases from V and 0 from J, leaving 11 bases between them. Germline CDR1 is SGHDT and CDR2 is YYEEEE. The CDR3 is CASSPPTGAKNIQYF. CDR3 nucleotides: TGTGCCAGCAGCCCCCCCACGGGAGCCAAAAACATTCAGTACTTC.

The gene calls are TRBV7-4 and TRBJ2-2; 8 bases align to TRBD1. The V and J ends lost 3 bases and 6 bases, in that order; junction bases with no gene match: 15. Germline V gene data show CDR1 as SGHVT and CDR2 as SQSDAQ. This CDR3 comprises 18 residues. CDR3 DNA: TGTGCCAGCAGCTTGGTGCCCTCGGCAGGGGGCTGTTCCGGGGAGCTGTTTTTT. Translating it yields CASSLVPSAGGCSGELFF.

The CDR3 sequence is CASRTGNPNQPQHF. The DNA for the CDR3 is TGTGCCAGTCGGACAGGGAACCCCAATCAGCCCCAGCATTTT. The genes are TRBV27 and TRBJ1-5; 8 positions match TRBD1. Germline V gene lookup returns CDR1 MNHEY and CDR2 SMNVEV (reference sequence). The CDR3 contains 14 residues. V gave up 9 bases and J gave up 3 bases; unmatched junction bases: 7.

This clone was counted a single time. The chain joins TRBV19 to TRBJ2-1; 8 bases agree with TRBD2. V trimming: 8 bases; J trimming: 4 bases; junction bases outside the gene matches: 4. The CDR3 has 13 residues. Per the germline V gene, CDR1 is LNHDA and CDR2 is SQIVND (reference sequence). The CDR3 DNA is TGTGCCAGTGGGGGGACTAGTTACAATGAGCAGTTCTTC. It yields the protein CASGGTSYNEQFF.

The gene calls are TRBV6-4 and TRBJ2-3; perhaps TRBD1 as D (6 bases). The V and J ends lost 5 bases and 5 bases respectively, with 17 bases between them. CDR3 length equals 15 residues. CDR1 and CDR2 (germline): MRHNA, SNTAGT. CDR3 protein: CASSPSTGGQDTQYF. The DNA for the CDR3 is TGTGCCAGCAGTCCGTCGACAGGCGGTCAAGATACGCAGTATTTT.

The V call is TRBV19, the J call TRBJ2-5, with 8 bases lining up with TRBD1. Unmatched junction bases numbered 13, after V lost 5 bases and J lost 5 bases. Germline V gene sequence: CDR1 LNHDA, CDR2 SQIVND (reference sequence). The CDR3 contains 16 residues. In DNA form, the CDR3 reads TGTGCCAGTAGTGCCCAGGCGACAGGGGTGGTTGAGACCCAGTACTTC. As protein: CASSAQATGVVETQYF.

The J gene is TRBJ2-7, the V gene TRBV7-2, with 10 bases lining up with TRBD2. Germline V gene data show CDR1 as SGHTA and CDR2 as FQGNSA. This CDR3 has 16 amino acids. Unmatched junction bases numbered 9, after V lost 4 bases and J lost 3 bases. The CDR3: CASSYPPAGGSYEQYF. The CDR3 nucleotides are TGTGCCAGCAGCTATCCGCCAGCGGGGGGGAGCTACGAGCAGTACTTC.

This chain connects TRBV6-5 to TRBJ2-1; 8 positions agree with TRBD1. Germline CDR1 MNHEY, CDR2 SVGAGI. The CDR3 runs 15 residues. V trimming: 6 bases; J trimming: 5 bases; junction bases outside the gene matches: 9. The CDR3 protein is CASSQTTGVNNEQFF. CDR3 nucleotides: TGTGCCAGCAGCCAAACGACAGGGGTGAACAATGAGCAGTTCTTC.

This clone was counted between two and nine times. The gene calls are TRBV6-4 and TRBJ2-1; TRBD1 is a possible D gene (5 bases). This CDR3 is built from 15 residues. CDR1 is MRHNA and CDR2 is SNTAGT in the germline V gene. V shed 2 bases and J shed 2 bases, with 10 bases lying between them. The CDR3 sequence: CASSDEVGAYNEQFF. The CDR3 DNA sequence: TGTGCCAGCAGTGACGAAGTAGGGGCCTACAATGAGCAGTTCTTC.

The chain employs TRBV28 and TRBJ2-5; TRBD1 matches 8 bases. The CDR3 runs 14 residues. Germline V CDR1 and CDR2: MDHEN, SYDVKM. V trimming: 5 bases; J trimming: 4 bases; junction bases outside the gene matches: 6. The CDR3 spells CASSTADRGETQYF. The CDR3 DNA is TGTGCCAGCAGTACTGCCGACAGGGGAGAGACCCAGTACTTC.

The rearrangement links TRBV5-1 to TRBJ1-2; D gene ambiguous. V was cut by 4 bases and J by 4 bases, with 11 bases left in between. The germline gives CDR1 SGHRS, CDR2 YFSETQ. The CDR3 extends over 13 amino acids. CDR3 amino acids: CASSPDTPYGYTF. In nucleotides, the CDR3 is TGCGCCAGCAGCCCAGACACCCCCTATGGCTACACCTTC. Combining the CDR3 with reference TRBV5-1 and TRBJ1-2 gives the whole variable domain KAGVTQTPRYLIKTRGQQVTLSCSPISGHRSVSWYQQTPGQGLQFLFEYFSETQRNKGNFPGRFSGRQFSNSRSEMNVSTLELGDSALYLCASSPDTPYGYTFGSGTRLTVV.

This chain's CDR3 is CASTQGGGAGETQYF. CDR3 DNA sequence: TGTGCCAGCACCCAGGGCGGGGGGGCCGGAGAGACCCAGTACTTC. V gene TRBV11-2 combines with J gene TRBJ2-5; 9 positions match TRBD2. V lost 7 bases to trimming and J lost 4 bases; unmatched junction nucleotides: 10. CDR1 and CDR2 (germline): SGHAT, FQNNGV. The CDR3 is 15 residues long.

The chain employs TRBV9 and TRBJ2-1, with D possibly being TRBD2 (6 bases). CDR1 and CDR2 from the germline V gene are SGDLS and YYNGEE. The CDR3 spans 16 residues. The germline V and J ends were trimmed by 0 bases and 4 bases, with 14 bases remaining between them. DNA for the CDR3: TGTGCCAGCAGCGTAGTGGCGGGGTCCCAATACAATGAGCAGTTCTTC. Encoded protein: CASSVVAGSQYNEQFF.

The gene calls are TRBV11-3 and TRBJ1-1; a weak D match, TRBD1 (5 bases). Trimming took 3 bases from V and 2 from J, leaving 13 bases between them. The CDR3 runs to 15 residues. Germline V gene sequence: CDR1 SGHNT, CDR2 YENEEA. CDR3 bases: TGTGCCAGCAGCTTGGGGCGAACAGGAAACACTGAAGCTTTCTTT. Translating gives CASSLGRTGNTEAFF.

V and J are TRBV11-3 and TRBJ2-2; perhaps D is TRBD1 or TRBD2 (6 bases each). The germline CDR1 and CDR2 sequences are SGHNT and YENEEA. The germline V and J ends were trimmed by 0 bases and 5 bases, with 10 bases remaining between them. CDR3 size: 15 residues. The CDR3 region is CASSLERGRTGELFF. CDR3 nucleotide sequence: TGTGCCAGCAGCTTAGAAAGGGGGAGGACCGGGGAGCTGTTTTTT.

The chain couples TRBV19 to TRBJ1-1; a possible D gene is TRBD1 (5 bases). V was clipped by 3 bases and J by 0 bases, with 14 bases between them. Germline V gene data show CDR1 as LNHDA and CDR2 as SQIVND (reference sequence). The CDR3 runs to 16 residues. The CDR3: CASSMGGRGLNTEAFF. The CDR3 nucleotides read TGTGCCAGTAGTATGGGTGGGCGGGGACTGAACACTGAAGCTTTCTTT. The full variable domain, its missing parts supplied by reference TRBV19 and TRBJ1-1, is DGGITQSPKYLFRKEGQNVTLSCEQNLNHDAMYWYRQDPGQGLRLIYYSQIVNDFQKGDIAEGYSVSREKKESFPLTVTSAQKNPTAFYLCASSMGGRGLNTEAFFGQGTRLTVV.

A few counts support this clone. The chain has TRBV19 and TRBJ1-1, with unresolved D. The CDR3 consists of 14 residues. The V gene lost 7 bases and the J gene lost 1 base, with 13 bases spanning the gap. Germline V gene lookup returns CDR1 LNHDA and CDR2 SQIVND (reference sequence). CDR3: CASILDGSNTEAFF. In DNA, the CDR3 is TGTGCCAGTATCCTTGACGGGTCGAACACTGAAGCTTTCTTT.

This clone appeared a few times. The chain is built from TRBV7-9 and TRBJ2-7; D call uncertain. Germline values: CDR1 SEHNR, CDR2 FQNEAQ (reference sequence). V was cut by 3 bases and J by 4 bases, with 7 bases left in between. The CDR3 has 12 amino acids. The DNA for the CDR3 is TGTGCCAGCAGCTTTGTGGCTTACGAGCAGTACTTC. It specifies CASSFVAYEQYF.

The V and J genes are TRBV5-6 and TRBJ2-7; D is unresolved. CDR3 length equals 12 residues. Looked up from germline, CDR1 is SGHDT and CDR2 is YYEEEE. V lost 3 bases, J lost 3 bases, and 7 bases lay in between. CDR3 residues: CASSSQLYEQYF. The CDR3 DNA reads TGTGCCAGCAGCTCTCAGCTCTACGAGCAGTACTTC. Drawing the rest from reference TRBV5-6 and TRBJ2-7, the complete variable domain is DAGVTQSPTHLIKTRGQQVTLRCSPKSGHDTVSWYQQALGQGPQFIFQYYEEEERQRGNFPDRFSGHQFPNYSSELNVNALLLGDSALYLCASSSQLYEQYFGPGTRLTVT.

The chain joins TRBV27 to TRBJ1-6; D perhaps matches TRBD1 (5 bases). V was trimmed by 0 bases and J by 9 bases, leaving 21 bases between them. The CDR3 consists of 18 residues. The germline CDR1 and CDR2 sequences are MNHEY and SMNVEV (reference sequence). The CDR3 protein is CASSLSGGGGRHGSPLHF. The CDR3 DNA is TGTGCCAGCAGTTTATCGGGGGGAGGCGGCAGGCACGGTTCACCCCTCCACTTT.

The rearrangement links TRBV27 to TRBJ2-3; D may be TRBD2 (6 bases). The CDR3 is 15 amino acids. Trimming stripped 2 bases from V and 2 bases from J, with 11 bases between. The germline V gene has CDR1 MNHEY and CDR2 SMNVEV (reference sequence). CDR3: CASSLGGLLTDTQYF. CDR3 nucleotide sequence: TGTGCCAGCAGTTTAGGGGGACTTCTCACAGATACGCAGTATTTT.

The genes are TRBV4-1 and TRBJ2-1, with D perhaps matching TRBD2 (6 bases). The V gene lost 1 base and the J gene lost 8 bases, with 15 bases spanning the gap. This CDR3 has 15 amino acids. Germline CDR1 MGHRA, CDR2 YSYEKL. CDR3 in DNA: TGCGCCAGCAGCCAAGCGGGAGTCCGGGTGGATGAGCAGTTCTTC. This codes for CASSQAGVRVDEQFF.

The rearrangement links TRBV27 to TRBJ2-5, with a possible D match to TRBD2 (6 bases). The end of the DNA fits TRBJ2-7 better, so the J call may be wrong. CDR1 is MNHEY, CDR2 SMNVEV, per germline (reference sequence). This CDR3 is 17 amino acids long. The chain's CDR3 is CASSSLSVSGFSYEQYF. The CDR3 nucleotides read TGTGCCAGCAGTTCCTTATCGGTTAGCGGATTCTCCTACGAGCAGTACTTC.